Below are 31 T cell receptor beta chains sequenced from a single sample in a study of human T cells and chemical hapten exposure. Time point reported: pre-sensitization, week 0. The treatment was: therapeutic diphenylcyclopropenone sensitization with weekly scalp DPC. TCRdb used MiXCR to reprocess the RACE reads, holding one entry per CDR3 protein. The data hold roughly 38,000 distinct CDR3 sequences, with about an eighth observed a single time. The specimen was whole blood, collected in connection with sensitization to the hapten diphenylcyclopropenone (DPC). Receptors originate from a woman aged 30 to 39 with alopecia areata. Some clones in this sample may be carry-over from other donors' samples.

There are a few counts of this clonotype. The chain employs TRBV6-2 or TRBV6-3 and TRBJ2-2; 7 bases are shared with TRBD2. The CDR3 spans 15 residues. CDR1 and CDR2 (germline): MNHEY, SVGEGT. V lost 2 bases, J lost 5 bases, and 5 bases stayed unmatched. CDR3 in DNA: TGTGCCAGCAGTTACGGACTAGTGGAAACCGGGGAGCTGTTTTTT. It encodes CASSYGLVETGELFF.

The V call is TRBV7-9, the J call TRBJ2-3; D is ambiguous. Germline loops: CDR1 SEHNR, CDR2 FQNEAQ (reference sequence). The CDR3 is made up of 12 amino acids. The V gene lost 3 bases and the J gene lost 6 bases, with 7 bases spanning the gap. The CDR3 DNA reads as TGTGCCAGCAGCTTGGACGGGGATACGCAGTATTTT. This translates into CASSLDGDTQYF.

The CDR3 loop is CASSLVSGSYEQYF. The CDR3 coding sequence is TGTGCCAGCAGCTTAGTTAGCGGGAGCTACGAGCAGTACTTC. This chain links TRBV7-2 with TRBJ2-7; 9 bases map to TRBD2. After removal of 1 base from V and 3 bases from J, the junction contained 1 base not matched to a gene. This CDR3 has 14 amino acids. From germline, CDR1 is SGHTA and CDR2 FQGNSA.

This clonotype has a count of ten or more. The genes are TRBV11-2 and TRBJ2-1; D tentatively fits TRBD1 or TRBD2 (6 bases each). Germline V gene data show CDR1 as SGHAT and CDR2 as FQNNGV. This CDR3 region has 15 residues. Between the trimmed V and J ends, which lost 5 bases and 2 bases, there was a span of 13 bases. The DNA of the CDR3 is TGTGCCAGCAGCCCCATGAGGGGGGCCTACAATGAGCAGTTCTTC. The encoded protein is CASSPMRGAYNEQFF.

This clonotype was observed a handful of times. The rearrangement joins TRBV7-2 to TRBJ2-7; 8 bases are shared with TRBD2. Germline V gene lookup returns CDR1 SGHTA and CDR2 FQGNSA. There are 15 residues in the CDR3. The trim removed 6 bases at V and 4 bases at J, leaving 11 bases unmatched. The CDR3 DNA reads TGTGCCAGCAGGGCCTCAAGCGGGAGTTTGTACGAGCAGTACTTC. Protein sequence: CASRASSGSLYEQYF. The full variable domain, rest sourced from reference TRBV7-2 and TRBJ2-7, is GAGVSQSPSNKVTEKGKDVELRCDPISGHTALYWYRQSLGQGLEFLIYFQGNSAPDKSGLPSDRFSAERTGGSVSTLTIQRTQQEDSAVYLCASRASSGSLYEQYFGPGTRLTVT.

This clonotype was seen a handful of times. The chain carries TRBV7-6 and TRBJ2-5; D might be TRBD1 (5 bases). CDR1 is SGHVS and CDR2 is FNYEAQ in the germline V gene. Trimming removed 4 bases from V and 2 bases from J, with 11 bases in between. The CDR3 sequence is 14 residues long. The CDR3 sequence: CASSSTVVQETQYF. In DNA form, the CDR3 reads TGTGCCAGCAGCTCGACAGTAGTACAAGAGACCCAGTACTTC.

This clonotype was counted at least ten times. J is TRBJ2-6 and V is TRBV6-2 or TRBV6-3, with unresolved D. The CDR3 runs 14 residues. Germline CDR1 MNHEY, CDR2 SVGEGT. The ends were cut back, 4 bases at V and 4 bases at J, with 8 bases in the middle. CDR3 protein: CASSLTRGANVLTF. The DNA for the CDR3 is TGTGCCAGCAGTTTAACTCGGGGGGCCAACGTCCTGACTTTC.

V and J are TRBV2 and TRBJ2-3; perhaps TRBD2 as D (6 bases). The CDR3 loop spans 16 amino acids. Germline-derived CDR1 and CDR2 are SNHLY and FYNNEI. With 1 base removed from V and 0 bases from J, the gap between germline ends came to 11 bases. The CDR3 protein is CASSEGEAPSTDTQYF. CDR3 coding DNA: TGTGCCAGCAGTGAAGGGGAGGCCCCAAGCACAGATACGCAGTATTTT.

This clonotype has at least ten counts. The genes are TRBV20-1 and TRBJ2-1, with D perhaps assigned TRBD1 or TRBD2 (5 bases each). This CDR3 has 13 residues. Germline assignment: CDR1 DFQATT and CDR2 SNEGSKA (reference sequence). The CDR3 DNA follows: TGCAGCGCCAGATGGGGCAGGGAGAGTGAGCAGTTCTTC. It specifies CSARWGRESEQFF.

This clonotype was recorded a few times. This sequence joins TRBV11-2 and TRBJ2-1, with D possibly called TRBD1 or TRBD2 (5 bases each). Germline lookup yields CDR1 SGHAT and CDR2 FQNNGV. CDR3 size: 15 residues. The V and J ends lost 2 bases and 4 bases respectively, with 12 bases between them. CDR3 in DNA: TGTGCCAGCAGCTTACAGGGAACGGGATACAATGAGCAGTTCTTC. It encodes CASSLQGTGYNEQFF.

V is TRBV20-1 and J is TRBJ2-5, with TRBD1 matching over 8 bases. The CDR3 has 15 residues. The germline CDR1 and CDR2 sequences are DFQATT and SNEGSKA (reference sequence). The CDR3 protein is CSLNDFDRGIETQYF. For the CDR3, the DNA is TGCAGCCTTAACGATTTCGACAGGGGAATAGAGACCCAGTACTTC.

This clonotype was counted only a few times. The CDR3 region has the DNA TGCAGCGTTGCGGGACAAACGAACACTGAAGCTTTCTTT. It yields the protein CSVAGQTNTEAFF. The chain has TRBV29-1 and TRBJ1-1, with D tentatively TRBD1 (6 bases). The CDR3 has 13 amino acids. Per germline, CDR1 SQVTM and CDR2 ANQGSEA. With 4 bases removed from V and 1 base from J, the gap between germline ends came to 10 bases.

This clonotype was observed at least ten times. This rearrangement joins TRBV5-1 to TRBJ2-1; possible D gene TRBD1, 7 bases. V lost 7 bases and J lost 4, with 15 bases in between. The CDR3 totals 14 residues. Germline assignment: CDR1 SGHRS and CDR2 YFSETQ. The CDR3 DNA follows: TGCGCCAGCGCGGGACAGTCTTTTTACAATGAGCAGTTCTTC. Residues: CASAGQSFYNEQFF. The whole variable domain, filled in from reference TRBV5-1 and TRBJ2-1, reads KAGVTQTPRYLIKTRGQQVTLSCSPISGHRSVSWYQQTPGQGLQFLFEYFSETQRNKGNFPGRFSGRQFSNSRSEMNVSTLELGDSALYLCASAGQSFYNEQFFGPGTRLTVL.

The chain couples TRBV30 to TRBJ2-7; TRBD2 agrees at 15 bases. V dropped 3 bases and J dropped 4; count of bases not matched to a gene: 4. In germline, CDR1 is GTSNPN, CDR2 SVGIG (reference sequence). The CDR3 has 15 amino acids. CDR3 in amino acids: CAWSSGTSGRYEQYF. In DNA form, the CDR3 reads TGTGCCTGGAGCTCCGGGACTAGCGGGAGGTACGAGCAGTACTTC. Filled out from reference TRBV30 and TRBJ2-7, the complete variable domain reads SQTIHQWPATLVQPVGSPLSLECTVEGTSNPNLYWYRQAAGRGLQLLFYSVGIGQISSEVPQNLSASRPQDRQFILSSKKLLLSDSGFYLCAWSSGTSGRYEQYFGPGTRLTVT.

The rearrangement uses TRBV5-4 and TRBJ1-3, with TRBD1 matching over 8 bases. The germline V gene has CDR1 SGHNT and CDR2 YYREEE (reference sequence). CDR3 length: 15 residues. V dropped 2 bases and J dropped 4; count of bases not matched to a gene: 5. CDR3 nucleotides: TGTGCCAGCAGCTTCCAGGGGGCAAACGGAAACACCATATATTTT. Translation gives CASSFQGANGNTIYF.

This clonotype was counted between two and nine times. The chain recombines TRBV5-5 with TRBJ1-5; D unresolved. Germline values: CDR1 SGHKS, CDR2 YYEKEE (reference sequence). The CDR3 consists of 12 residues. V was clipped by 1 base and J by 5 bases, with 4 bases between them. The CDR3 protein is CASSLRDQPQHF. The CDR3 DNA reads TGTGCCAGCAGCTTGCGCGATCAGCCCCAGCATTTT.

In its sample, this clonotype was seen a few times. The chain recombines TRBV28 with TRBJ2-2; 8 positions match TRBD2. Trimming removed 2 bases from V and 6 bases from J; junction bases left unmatched: 5. This CDR3 region has 15 residues. CDR1 and CDR2 (germline): MDHEN, SYDVKM. CDR3 sequence: CASSLGGRRSGELFF. The CDR3 bases are TGTGCCAGCAGTTTAGGCGGGAGGCGGTCCGGGGAGCTGTTTTTT.

Concerning this clonotype itself: This clone may be a read error of a much larger clone one base away. The chain has TRBV11-2 and TRBJ2-3; TRBD2 matches 9 bases. Germline loops: CDR1 SGHAT, CDR2 FQNNGV. The CDR3 length is 15 residues. DNA of the CDR3: TGTACCAGCAGCTCTAGCGGGACTAGCACAGATACGCAGTATTTT. Amino acids: CTSSSSGTSTDTQYF.

This clonotype was recorded once. Since a much larger clone is just one base distant, this may be a read error. CDR3 sequence reads: CASSEIRDQPQYF. Written as DNA, the CDR3 is TGTGCCAGCAGTGAAATACGAGATCAGCCCCAGTATTTT. V is TRBV2 and J is TRBJ1-5; no clear D. TRBJ2-3 matches the DNA end more closely, so the J call is doubtful. Germline CDR1 and CDR2: SNHLY and FYNNEI. The CDR3 totals 13 residues.

This clonotype occurred many times. The chain uses TRBV5-5 and TRBJ2-1; tentatively, D is TRBD1 or TRBD2 (7 bases each). The CDR3 is made up of 17 amino acids. V shed 3 bases and J shed 4 bases, with 20 bases lying between them. Germline V CDR1 and CDR2: SGHKS, YYEKEE (reference sequence). CDR3 region: CASSWAAGTASYNEQFF. Here the CDR3 DNA reads TGTGCCAGCAGCTGGGCAGCGGGGACAGCGTCTTACAATGAGCAGTTCTTC.

The V call is TRBV28, the J call TRBJ1-1; possibly TRBD1 for D (6 bases). V lost 5 bases, J lost 1 base, and 11 bases lay in between. There are 14 residues in the CDR3. Germline V CDR1 and CDR2: MDHEN, SYDVKM. CDR3 region: CASSRGGENTEAFF. CDR3 DNA sequence: TGTGCCAGCAGTCGAGGGGGGGAGAACACTGAAGCTTTCTTT.

The V gene is TRBV7-3, the J gene TRBJ2-2; 7 bases line up with TRBD2. CDR3 size: 15 residues. Per the germline V gene, CDR1 is SGHTA and CDR2 is FQGTGA. J lost 0 bases, V lost 5 bases, and 3 bases had no gene match. The chain's CDR3 is CASSLTSANTGELFF. In DNA form, the CDR3 reads TGTGCCAGCAGCCTTACTAGCGCGAACACCGGGGAGCTGTTTTTT. Supplemented by reference TRBV7-3 and TRBJ2-2, the full variable domain reads GAGVSQTPSNKVTEKGKYVELRCDPISGHTALYWYRQSLGQGPEFLIYFQGTGAADDSGLPNDRFFAVRPEGSVSTLKIQRTERGDSAVYLCASSLTSANTGELFFGEGSRLTVL.

This clonotype was seen at least ten times. The V gene is TRBV7-8, the J gene TRBJ2-5, with D perhaps matching TRBD1 (6 bases). The V end lost 4 bases, the J end lost 5 bases, and 8 bases lay between the germline ends. The CDR3 runs to 12 residues. CDR1 and CDR2 (germline): SGHVS, FQNEAQ. In DNA form, the CDR3 reads TGTGCCAGCAGCTGGGACAAGGAGACCCAGTACTTC. Residues: CASSWDKETQYF.

J is TRBJ1-5 and V is TRBV19; D might be TRBD1 (6 bases). V was shortened by 1 base and J by 7 bases, with 8 bases between the two germline ends. This CDR3 contains 13 residues. The germline CDR1 and CDR2 sequences are LNHDA and SQIVND (reference sequence). CDR3 loop: CASSIVQGQPQHF. In nucleotides, the CDR3 is TGTGCCAGTAGTATAGTCCAGGGGCAGCCCCAGCATTTT.

This clonotype was counted ten times or more. The chain joins TRBV18 to TRBJ1-2; D not resolved. The germline V and J ends were trimmed by 0 bases and 4 bases, with 15 bases remaining between them. CDR1 and CDR2 from the germline V gene are KGHSH and LQKENI. This CDR3 is built from 16 residues. The CDR3 region is CASSPPALRVTYGYTF. In DNA, the CDR3 is TGTGCCAGCTCACCACCGGCCTTAAGGGTGACCTATGGCTACACCTTC.

This clonotype appeared many times. One end of the junction varies from germline; a read error may be responsible. The chain recombines TRBV7-7 with TRBJ2-1, with D possibly being TRBD2 (7 bases). The CDR3 loop spans 13 amino acids. The germline gives CDR1 SSHAT, CDR2 FNYEAQ (reference sequence). In nucleotides, the CDR3 is TGTGCTAGCAGCCCGGGGGGCTTCAATGAGCAGTTCTTC. The encoded protein is CASSPGGFNEQFF.

This clonotype was counted between two and nine times. The chain carries TRBV6-5 and TRBJ2-7; 16 nucleotides align to TRBD2. V was clipped by 6 bases and J by 12 bases; unmatched bases: 8. The CDR3 contains 14 residues. The germline V gene encodes CDR1 MNHEY and CDR2 SVGAGI. The DNA of the CDR3 is TGTGCCAGCAGCCCCCCAGGGACTAGCGGGAGGGTGTACTTC. Its translation is CASSPPGTSGRVYF.

This sequence joins TRBV6-6 and TRBJ2-5; possible D gene TRBD2, 5 bases. Trimming took 5 bases from V and 9 from J, leaving 25 bases between them. Germline CDR1 is MNHNY and CDR2 is SVGAGI (reference sequence). The CDR3 is 16 residues long. Written as DNA, the CDR3 is TGTGCCAGCAGTCCATTAGCTCCCTCAGGTTACGGGGCCCAGTACTTC. Translation gives CASSPLAPSGYGAQYF.

This clonotype was seen a few times. This sequence joins TRBV14 and TRBJ1-1; the match to TRBD1 covers 7 bases. CDR3 length: 14 residues. Germline lookup yields CDR1 SGHDN and CDR2 FVKESK. V gave up 6 bases and J gave up 1 base; unmatched junction bases: 5. The CDR3 loop is CASSPRQGNTEAFF. DNA of the CDR3: TGTGCCAGCAGTCCGAGACAGGGGAACACTGAAGCTTTCTTT.

This clonotype was seen many times. This chain joins TRBV29-1 and TRBJ2-3, with D tentatively TRBD2 (5 bases). The CDR3 runs to 11 residues. Germline CDR1 is SQVTM and CDR2 is ANQGSEA. V gave up 3 bases and J gave up 8 bases, with 9 bases separating them. CDR3 nucleotides: TGCAGCGTTGATGAGGGTGGTACGCAGTATTTT. It encodes CSVDEGGTQYF.

The gene calls are TRBV12-2 and TRBJ2-7; TRBD2 is taken as the D call from the table, unchecked against the DNA. TRBV12-2 is annotated as a pseudogene. The CDR3 runs to 15 residues. CDR3 loop: CASRQRDSEPYEQYF. CDR3 DNA: TGTGCAAGTCGCCAACGGGACTCCGAGCCCTACGAGCAGTACTTC.